This record looks at one T cell receptor (beta chain) sequence and its context. The data were obtained in a study of blood T cell repertoires in COVID-19. For the study at large: Specimens from acute and convalescent COVID-19 originated in the United States, Italy and Spain. PBMCs, B-cell-depleted T cells, or T cells provided the cDNA or gDNA that made up the material.

Per the original data handling: Amplifying reference gene primers gave estimates of nucleated cell counts. Sequencing used immunoSEQ multiplex PCR; TCRdb keeps in-frame clones, though not all of them. Clone size and the V and J calls come from that table; the DNA yielded D and trimming. The sample has roughly 130,000 clones; about 87% are singletons. V lost 1 base and J lost 6, with 9 bases in between. The CDR3 has 13 residues. Per germline, CDR1 LNHDA and CDR2 SQIVND (reference sequence). This sequence originates from a woman in her sixties or seventies with acute or convalescent COVID-19. The sample comprised peripheral blood. V and J are TRBV19 and TRBJ1-1; no clear D gene. The CDR3 region is CASSIVGGSEAFF. CDR3 bases: TGTGCCAGTAGTATAGTTGGCGGCTCTGAAGCTTTCTTT.